Presented here are 13 T cell receptor beta chains from one specimen sequenced in a study of vaccination and CD4 T cells after COVID-19. CD4+ T cells that had been cultured provided DNA sequenced with the Oncomine TCR Beta short-read assay. One entry per CDR3 protein results from TCRdb running MiXCR on the PCR reads. The sample contains fewer than 20,000 distinct CDR3 sequences, roughly 80% of which appear only once. The treatment: approximately 9-day PBMC culture with coronavirus spike peptide pools or control peptides (ViraFEST assay). No antigen is known for these receptors. The specimen was CD4+ T cells from blood, cultured in vitro, collected after SARS-CoV-2 vaccination. These receptors were taken from a human donor who received a COVID-19 vaccine.

The V and J genes are TRBV15 and TRBJ1-2; D is possibly TRBD1 (6 bases). This CDR3 has 16 residues. The V gene's germline CDR1 is LNHNV and CDR2 YYDKDF (reference sequence). V was cut by 0 bases and J by 0 bases, with 11 bases left in between. CDR3 nucleotide sequence: TGTGCCACCAGCAGAGACAGGGGAGGGTCTAACTATGGCTACACCTTC. It translates to CATSRDRGGSNYGYTF.

The chain has TRBV19 and TRBJ2-7; TRBD1 matches 11 bases. Germline V gene sequence: CDR1 LNHDA, CDR2 SQIVND (reference sequence). With V trimmed by 10 bases and J by 5 bases, 13 bases remained unmatched. The CDR3 contains 15 residues. The CDR3 spells CATKLGQGAANEQYF. The CDR3 DNA reads as TGTGCCACGAAATTAGGACAGGGGGCTGCAAACGAGCAGTACTTC.

This clonotype was counted only a few times. This chain connects TRBV6-1 to TRBJ1-1; 7 nucleotides match TRBD1. The CDR3 runs to 13 residues. From germline, CDR1 is MNHNS and CDR2 SASEGT. V lost 8 bases to trimming and J lost 1 base; unmatched junction nucleotides: 4. CDR3 bases: TGTGCCAGCGGAAGGGGGCAGAACACTGAAGCTTTCTTT. It translates to CASGRGQNTEAFF.

This chain links TRBV19 with TRBJ1-6, with TRBD1 matching over 7 bases. Germline loops: CDR1 LNHDA, CDR2 SQIVND (reference sequence). The length of the CDR3 is 14 residues. V shed 0 bases, J shed 8 bases, and the junction held 1 base outside the gene matches. The DNA for the CDR3 is TGTGCCAGTAGTATAGATACAGGGGATTCACCCCTCCACTTT. Protein sequence: CASSIDTGDSPLHF.

The chain is built from TRBV15 and TRBJ2-5; maybe TRBD1 (6 bases). The CDR3 is made up of 14 amino acids. Germline loops: CDR1 LNHNV, CDR2 YYDKDF (reference sequence). Trimming took off 3 bases at V and 2 bases at J, with 10 bases between the two ends. The CDR3: CATSSRGRQETQYF. The CDR3 nucleotides are TGTGCCACCAGCAGCAGGGGCAGACAAGAGACCCAGTACTTC.

The chain carries TRBV30 and TRBJ1-6, with 8 bases identical to TRBD1. With V trimmed by 0 bases and J by 7 bases, 8 bases remained unmatched. The CDR3 runs 16 residues. Germline CDR1 GTSNPN, CDR2 SVGIG (reference sequence). CDR3 sequence reads: CAWSVSGGAGNSPLHF. The CDR3 DNA sequence: TGTGCCTGGAGTGTATCAGGGGGCGCCGGAAATTCACCCCTCCACTTT.

This clonotype was seen a single time. This sequence joins TRBV30 and TRBJ1-6, with 11 bases that match TRBD1. The germline V gene has CDR1 GTSNPN and CDR2 SVGIG (reference sequence). This CDR3 is built from 13 residues. Trimming cost V 4 bases and J 8 bases; bases outside gene matches: 1. The CDR3 sequence is CAWKGQGDSPLHF. As DNA, the CDR3 is TGTGCCTGGAAGGGACAGGGGGATTCACCCCTCCACTTT. The entire variable domain, with the rest obtained from reference TRBV30 and TRBJ1-6, is as follows: SQTIHQWPATLVQPVGSPLSLECTVEGTSNPNLYWYRQAAGRGLQLLFYSVGIGQISSEVPQNLSASRPQDRQFILSSKKLLLSDSGFYLCAWKGQGDSPLHFGNGTRLTVT.

The J gene is TRBJ2-7, the V gene TRBV14; D remains unclear. The germline V and J ends were trimmed by 5 bases and 5 bases, with 7 bases remaining between them. The CDR3 is 11 residues long. Per germline, CDR1 SGHDN and CDR2 FVKESK. The CDR3 DNA reads TGTGCCAGCAGCTTCTTGAACGAGCAGTACTTC. The encoded protein is CASSFLNEQYF.

This clonotype occurred a few times. V and J are TRBV6-5 and TRBJ1-3, with TRBD1 as a possible D gene (5 bases). V shed 2 bases and J shed 7 bases, with 15 bases lying between them. The CDR3 spans 15 residues. Germline assignment: CDR1 MNHEY and CDR2 SVGAGI. The CDR3 spells CASSYLGGVLNTIYF. The CDR3 bases are TGTGCCAGCAGTTACCTCGGGGGAGTTTTGAACACCATATATTTT.

This clonotype was seen a few times. V and J are TRBV20-1 and TRBJ2-7; D gene uncertain. Deletions cut 5 bases from V and 0 bases from J, with 14 bases between. The CDR3 loop spans 14 amino acids. Germline V gives CDR1 DFQATT, CDR2 SNEGSKA (reference sequence). CDR3 DNA: TGCAGTGCTGCATCTAGAGAAAGCTCCTACGAGCAGTACTTC. Amino acids: CSAASRESSYEQYF.

The chain carries TRBV7-3 and TRBJ2-1; D is perhaps TRBD2 (6 bases). The CDR3 extends over 14 amino acids. V dropped 2 bases and J dropped 1 base, with 6 bases sitting between them. Germline V lookup: CDR1 SGHTA, CDR2 FQGTGA. In DNA form, the CDR3 reads TGTGCCAGCAGCTTACTAGCGTCCTACAATGAGCAGTTCTTC. Translated, it gives CASSLLASYNEQFF.

V usage is TRBV20-1 and J usage is TRBJ2-1, with 8 bases fitting TRBD2. Trimming cost V 0 bases and J 0 bases; bases outside gene matches: 4. Germline values: CDR1 DFQATT, CDR2 SNEGSKA (reference sequence). CDR3 size: 16 residues. CDR3 sequence (DNA): TGCAGTGCTAGAGATCCCCTAGCGGGCTCCTACAATGAGCAGTTCTTC. Encoded protein: CSARDPLAGSYNEQFF.

This clonotype appeared a single time. The chain carries TRBV5-6 and TRBJ1-1; D perhaps matches TRBD1 (5 bases). Trimming took 4 bases from V and 0 from J, leaving 13 bases between them. This CDR3 has 15 amino acids. Germline-derived CDR1 and CDR2 are SGHDT and YYEEEE. The CDR3 here is CASSRTGTVNTEAFF. The CDR3 coding sequence is TGTGCCAGCAGCAGAACCGGGACGGTGAACACTGAAGCTTTCTTT.